What follows describes a single T cell receptor beta chain. These data originate in a study of blood T cell repertoires in COVID-19. Germline V lookup: CDR1 MNHEY, CDR2 SVGEGT. There are 16 residues in the CDR3. Trimming removed 4 bases from V and 5 bases from J, with 21 bases in between. This table comes from immunoSEQ multiplex PCR, and its TCRdb copy is limited to in-frame clones, with some not included. The table lists roughly 230,000 clones, over 75% of them singletons, with 7.9% in the top ten. This chain uses TRBV6-2 or TRBV6-3 with TRBJ2-7; no reliable D call. Sequenced: peripheral blood. The origin of this receptor is a woman aged 80 or over with acute or convalescent COVID-19. The CDR3 reads CASSSPGYSKVDEQYF. CDR3 nucleotides: TGTGCCAGCAGTTCGCCCGGGTACTCCAAGGTCGACGAGCAGTACTTC.